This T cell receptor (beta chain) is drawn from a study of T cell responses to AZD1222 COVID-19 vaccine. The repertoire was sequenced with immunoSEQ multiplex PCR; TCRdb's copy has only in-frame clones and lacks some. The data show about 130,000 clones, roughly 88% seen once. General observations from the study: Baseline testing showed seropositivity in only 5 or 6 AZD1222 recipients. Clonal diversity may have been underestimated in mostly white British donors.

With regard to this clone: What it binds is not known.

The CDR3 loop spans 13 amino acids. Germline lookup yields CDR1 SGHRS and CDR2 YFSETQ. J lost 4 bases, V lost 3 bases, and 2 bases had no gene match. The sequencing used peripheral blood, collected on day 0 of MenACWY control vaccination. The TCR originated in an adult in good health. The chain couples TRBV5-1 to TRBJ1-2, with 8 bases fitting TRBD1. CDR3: CASSWGTGYGYTF. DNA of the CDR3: TGCGCCAGCAGCTGGGGGACAGGCTATGGCTACACCTTC.